Ten or more counts support the clone carrying this T cell receptor beta chain. The antigen remains undetermined. The sample originates from a study of naive and memory T cell subsets. Study-wide results and caveats: TCR abundance followed a power law differing between naive and memory subsets. RNA-based TCR counts may shift with T cell activation and differentiation.

The beta constant-region primer was an equimolar mix of two oligonucleotides covering TRBC1 and TRBC2. Four rounds of PCR amplified the ligated cDNA using nested alpha and beta constant-region primers plus SP2. Using its own MiXCR run on the UMI-ligation and nested PCR reads, TCRdb lists one record per CDR3 protein. The table has 80,000 to 95,000 distinct CDR3 sequences, 9% seen once. Germline loops: CDR1 MGHRA, CDR2 YSYEKL. V shed 1 base, J shed 5 bases, and the junction held 5 bases outside the gene matches. There are 14 residues in the CDR3. After the first PCR, alpha and beta chain libraries were processed separately.

Sequenced input: naive CD8+ T cells from blood. The chain links TRBV4-1 to TRBJ2-7, with 7 bases matching TRBD2. The receptor was isolated from a human donor in good health. The CDR3 reads CASSQGGSRNEQYF. DNA for the CDR3: TGCGCCAGCAGCCAAGGCGGGAGTAGGAACGAGCAGTACTTC.